This paragraph reports one T cell receptor (beta chain). Its antigen specificity is not known. The record has no base qualities; no much larger clone is one base away. The CDR3 regions of human TCRbeta chains were analyzed by immunosequencing. In the paper's pipeline: TCRs in the repertoires were matched against a reference library of SARS-CoV-2-specific TCRs that had been generated with the MIRA antigen-specificity platform. Breadth was defined as the fraction of unique TCRs that were SARS-CoV-2-associated, and depth was defined as the fraction of total T cells that were SARS-CoV-2-associated. Using the MIRA data, each spike-specific TCR was assigned both to the spike region to which the TCR was reactive and to a CD4 or CD8 class. Log10-transformed breadth and depth values were compared by one-way ANOVA with Sidak's multiple comparisons tests. TCRdb provides this immuneACCESS table in a form limited to in-frame rearrangements. Some clones are lacking; in checked studies, under half of them reflect an unresolved V gene, and why the rest are absent is not known. V, J and clone size are taken as reported in that table, and D and trimming were inferred from the DNA itself. The sample yields roughly 150,000 clones; over 75% were counted once. In total, the top ten clones hold about 1.7% of the sample.

These data are taken from a study of T cell responses to AZD1222 COVID-19 vaccine (dated by TCRdb to about 2021). Broadly, across the study: Because spike-specific TCR depth and breadth did not differ between the two schedules, AZD1222 recipients who got a second dose at roughly 4 weeks were pooled with those who got a second dose at roughly 12 weeks. Trial participants were enrolled by age into subgroups of 18-55, 56-69 and 70-plus years, and about 150, 27 and 61 TCR-sequenced participants, respectively, were included in these subgroups. A total of over 230 trial participants underwent TCR sequencing, of whom about 210 had received two doses of AZD1222 and around 26 had received two doses of the MenACWY control vaccine. Study-wide conclusions, independent of this receptor: Reportedly, close to half of the unique spike-specific TCRs recognized epitopes lying outside the regions that are mutated in the B.1.351 and B.1.1.7 variants. Spike-specific TCR breadth and depth rose significantly after two AZD1222 doses compared with day 0 and with MenACWY recipients. Conclusions about previously exposed vaccinees were limited because only 5 or 6 AZD1222 recipients were SARS-CoV-2 seropositive at baseline. Participants were mostly white British, with more females than males. The authors suggested clonal diversity may have been underestimated. The vaccine-associated CD4 TCRs covered the entire spike protein, and the dominant responses fell in regions 160-218 and 743-854. In the small 56-69-year group, the increase in depth fell short of significance, most likely because of low power. Because no samples from the day 14 peak response were available, repertoires could be characterized only after the peak T cell response.

In the paper's terms, the time point label means: baseline before first vaccination. Vaccinee samples were obtained from the UK trials COV001 and COV002, which included a single-blind randomized controlled phase 2/3 trial of AZD1222 (ChAdOx1 nCoV-19) in healthy adults. Trial participant PBMC samples were collected at day 0 and day 28 after the second dose for TCRbeta chain sequencing. Reading from cysteine to phenylalanine, the CDR3 counts 15 amino acids. Only the CDR3 DNA stays, 45 bases, in frame from base 1. The junction shows trimming of 4 bases on V and 1 base on J, plus 13 bases between the germline ends. CDR1 and CDR2, looked up from the germline V gene, are LGHNA and YNFKEQ.

The sequences come from peripheral blood, collected on day 0 of AZD1222 vaccination. The source of this sequence is an adult in good health. The chain couples TRBV4-2 to TRBJ1-1; the D gene cannot be named for sure. CDR3 region: CASSRANGENTEAFF. The bases read TGTGCCAGCAGCCGGGCGAATGGTGAGAACACTGAAGCTTTCTTT.